Each of the 23 T cell receptor beta chains below was sequenced from the same sample in a study of monozygotic twins with inflammatory bowel disease. TCRdb reprocessed the 5' RACE reads and keeps a single row for each CDR3 protein, giving no DNA. Its clone listing holds fewer than 550,000 distinct CDR3 sequences. The sample taken for sequencing was blood. The receptor set was obtained from a human donor with ulcerative colitis or Crohn's disease, or a healthy co-twin of an affected twin (not recorded which).

J is TRBJ1-2 and V is TRBV7-2; TCRdb calls TRBD1, which cannot be checked without DNA. CDR3 size: 13 residues. CDR1 and CDR2 from the germline V gene are SGHTA and FQGNSA. The CDR3 protein is CASHPRATGWYTF. The full variable domain, its missing parts supplied by reference TRBV7-2 and TRBJ1-2, is GAGVSQSPSNKVTEKGKDVELRCDPISGHTALYWYRQSLGQGLEFLIYFQGNSAPDKSGLPSDRFSAERTGGSVSTLTIQRTQQEDSAVYLCASHPRATGWYTFGSGTRLTVV.

The chain links TRBV3-1 to TRBJ2-3; TCRdb returns TRBD1, unconfirmable since there is no DNA. The CDR3 has 15 residues. From germline, CDR1 is LGHDT and CDR2 YNNKEL (reference sequence). CDR3 in amino acids: CASSQTGVSTDTQYF.

This chain links TRBV7-2 with TRBJ1-1. Germline V gene sequence: CDR1 SGHTA, CDR2 FQGNSA. This CDR3 region has 11 residues. The CDR3 sequence is CASSLRLEAFF.

CDR3: CASSLISGTANEKLFF. The J gene is TRBJ1-4, the V gene TRBV12-3 or TRBV12-4; TCRdb gives TRBD1 as the D gene, but with no DNA this cannot be confirmed. The CDR3 runs to 16 residues.

The rearrangement joins TRBV7-6 to TRBJ1-4; the D call from TCRdb, TRBD1, cannot be confirmed without DNA. Germline-derived CDR1 and CDR2 are SGHVS and FNYEAQ. The CDR3 sequence is 16 residues long. This chain's CDR3 is CASSPRDLGYGEKLFF.

The chain carries TRBV27 and TRBJ2-6; TCRdb selects TRBD1, and the lack of DNA leaves this call unchecked. The CDR3 contains 18 residues. The germline CDR1 and CDR2 sequences are MNHEY and SMNVEV (reference sequence). This CDR3 is CASSQGKLSLSGANVLTF.

Here the CDR3 reads CASSSYTYSNYGYTF. The chain couples TRBV6-5 to TRBJ1-2. The CDR3 has 15 residues. Per the germline V gene, CDR1 is MNHEY and CDR2 is SVGAGI.

The chain carries TRBV12-3 or TRBV12-4 and TRBJ2-1; TCRdb's D gene call, TRBD2, goes unchecked for lack of DNA. There are 15 residues in the CDR3. The CDR3 here is CASSLPGLAMNEQFF.

The V call is TRBV7-2, the J call TRBJ2-7; lacking DNA, the TRBD1 call made by TCRdb goes unchecked. This CDR3 region has 15 residues. CDR1 is SGHTA, CDR2 FQGNSA, per germline. The CDR3 spells CASSLGQGWAYEQYF.

The genes are TRBV7-2 and TRBJ2-1; TCRdb's D call of TRBD2 is untestable without DNA. Germline V gene lookup returns CDR1 SGHTA and CDR2 FQGNSA. The CDR3 runs 15 residues. CDR3 protein: CASSLAGDSGIGQFF.

The V call is TRBV5-5, the J call TRBJ1-6; TCRdb designates TRBD1, a call that cannot be tested without DNA. This CDR3 has 15 amino acids. Germline V CDR1 and CDR2: SGHKS, YYEKEE (reference sequence). CDR3 amino acids: CASSWRTGGDSPLHF.

The CDR3: CASSRGSVGHFYEQYF. This chain links TRBV5-5 with TRBJ2-7; TCRdb calls TRBD1, which cannot be checked without DNA. This CDR3 is 16 amino acids long. CDR1 and CDR2 from the germline V gene are SGHKS and YYEKEE (reference sequence).

The chain combines TRBV5-1 with TRBJ2-2; without DNA, the TCRdb call of TRBD1 cannot be checked. Germline V gene data show CDR1 as SGHRS and CDR2 as YFSETQ. CDR3 size: 17 residues. The CDR3 protein is CASSLSDSSFNTGELFF.

The chain combines TRBV7-2 with TRBJ2-1; checking the TCRdb D call of TRBD2 is not possible without DNA. Germline assignment: CDR1 SGHTA and CDR2 FQGNSA. This CDR3 contains 14 residues. CDR3 region: CASSPQAGGNEQFF.

J is TRBJ2-3 and V is TRBV6-1; TCRdb's D call, TRBD1, is unchecked because there is no DNA. CDR3 size: 16 residues. Germline CDR1 is MNHNS and CDR2 is SASEGT. CDR3 residues: CAVRMGQGLQADTQYF.

The chain recombines TRBV5-1 with TRBJ2-1; the D gene TCRdb calls, TRBD1, cannot be checked with no DNA. The CDR3 runs to 16 residues. Germline CDR1 is SGHRS and CDR2 is YFSETQ. The CDR3 is CASSLEWEPPYNEQFF.

This chain joins TRBV27 and TRBJ2-7; TCRdb selects TRBD1, and the lack of DNA leaves this call unchecked. The CDR3 is made up of 15 amino acids. CDR1 and CDR2 (germline): MNHEY, SMNVEV (reference sequence). The CDR3 spells CASSSQGNAVFEQYF.

The chain uses TRBV20-1 and TRBJ1-3. The germline CDR1 and CDR2 sequences are DFQATT and SNEGSKA (reference sequence). The CDR3 is 12 amino acids. The CDR3 loop is CSALTSGNTIYF.

The chain joins TRBV29-1 to TRBJ2-1. The CDR3 covers 11 residues. Germline values: CDR1 SQVTM, CDR2 ANQGSEA. CDR3 sequence reads: CSVREGNEQFF.

The CDR3 sequence: CASSYSGVYSNQPQHF. The V and J genes are TRBV6-5 and TRBJ1-5; TCRdb calls TRBD1, which cannot be checked without DNA. Germline V CDR1 and CDR2: MNHEY, SVGAGI. The CDR3 has 16 amino acids.

The chain employs TRBV18 and TRBJ1-4; TCRdb gives TRBD1 as the D gene, but with no DNA this cannot be confirmed. The germline V gene encodes CDR1 KGHSH and CDR2 LQKENI. The CDR3 consists of 13 residues. Here the CDR3 reads CASSKRGNEKLFF.

V gene TRBV30 combines with J gene TRBJ2-5; the D gene TCRdb calls, TRBD1, cannot be checked with no DNA. CDR1 GTSNPN and CDR2 SVGIG come from the germline V gene (reference sequence). This CDR3 is 13 amino acids long. CDR3 sequence: CAWGQGKGETQYF.

V gene TRBV24-1 combines with J gene TRBJ1-1; with no DNA, the TCRdb D assignment of TRBD1 cannot be verified. Germline V gene sequence: CDR1 KGHDR, CDR2 SFDVKD. The CDR3 is made up of 13 amino acids. The CDR3 loop is CATSEGARTEAFF.